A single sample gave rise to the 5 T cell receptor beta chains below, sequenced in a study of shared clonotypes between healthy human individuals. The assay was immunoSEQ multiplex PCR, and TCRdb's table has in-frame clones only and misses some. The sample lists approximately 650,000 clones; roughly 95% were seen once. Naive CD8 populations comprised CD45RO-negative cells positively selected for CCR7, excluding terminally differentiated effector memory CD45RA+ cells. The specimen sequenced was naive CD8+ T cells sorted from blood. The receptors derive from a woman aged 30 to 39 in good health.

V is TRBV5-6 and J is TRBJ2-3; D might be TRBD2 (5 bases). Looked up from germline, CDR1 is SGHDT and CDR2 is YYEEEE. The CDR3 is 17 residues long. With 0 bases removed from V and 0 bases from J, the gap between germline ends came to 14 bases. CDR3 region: CASSLGLIHSSTDTQYF. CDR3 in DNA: TGTGCCAGCAGCTTGGGACTAATCCACTCTAGCACAGATACGCAGTATTTT.

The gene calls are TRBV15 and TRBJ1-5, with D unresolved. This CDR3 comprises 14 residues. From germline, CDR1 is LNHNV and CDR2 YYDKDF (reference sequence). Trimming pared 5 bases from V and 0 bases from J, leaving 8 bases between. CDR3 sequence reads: CATSEIISNQPQHF. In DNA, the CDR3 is TGTGCCACCAGCGAAATTATTAGCAATCAGCCCCAGCATTTT.

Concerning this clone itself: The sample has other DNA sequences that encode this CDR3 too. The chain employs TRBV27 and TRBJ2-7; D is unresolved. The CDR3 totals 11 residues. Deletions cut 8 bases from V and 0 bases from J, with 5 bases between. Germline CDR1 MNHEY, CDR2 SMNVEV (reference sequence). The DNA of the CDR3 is TGTGCCAGCGGGATCTCCTACGAGCAGTACTTC. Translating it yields CASGISYEQYF.

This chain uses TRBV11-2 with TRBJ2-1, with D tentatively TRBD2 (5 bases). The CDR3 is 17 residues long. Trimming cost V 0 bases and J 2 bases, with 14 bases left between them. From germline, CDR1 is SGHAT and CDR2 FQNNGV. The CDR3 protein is CASSLDPSAETYNEQFF. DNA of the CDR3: TGTGCCAGCAGCTTAGACCCCTCAGCGGAGACCTACAATGAGCAGTTCTTC.

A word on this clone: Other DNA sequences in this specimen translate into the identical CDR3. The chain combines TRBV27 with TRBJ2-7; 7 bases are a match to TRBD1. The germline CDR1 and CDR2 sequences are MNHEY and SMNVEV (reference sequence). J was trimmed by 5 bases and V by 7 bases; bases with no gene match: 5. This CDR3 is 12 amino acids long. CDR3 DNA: TGTGCCAGCACGACAGGGTCCCACGAGCAGTACTTC. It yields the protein CASTTGSHEQYF.